These 10 T cell receptor beta chains were all obtained from the same sample, sequenced in a study of spatial heterogeneity in lung cancer. Overall study findings and caveats: Mutation counts in tumors were tracked by counts of expanded intratumoral alpha and beta TCRs.

As for time point: sample taken at primary tumor resection. These receptors have no known antigen. TCRdb independently ran MiXCR on the 5' RACE reads; one entry per CDR3 protein. This table holds around 7,500 distinct CDR3 sequences, about an eighth found once. Sequences were derived from lung tumor tissue, sampled at surgery. Receptors originate from a male donor with early-stage non-small cell lung cancer.

Of note for this clonotype: The library was prepared for alpha chains; this beta chain is a stray read, so its frequency means little. V usage is TRBV5-1 and J usage is TRBJ2-1, with a weak D call TRBD2 (5 bases). Germline V gene lookup returns CDR1 SGHRS and CDR2 YFSETQ. The CDR3 covers 14 residues. With 3 bases removed from V and 8 bases from J, the gap between germline ends came to 15 bases. Written as DNA, the CDR3 is TGCGCCAGCAGCTCTTGGTCCGGGATCGATGAGCAGTTCTTC. Protein product: CASSSWSGIDEQFF.

With respect to this clonotype: A library made for alpha chains picked up this beta chain off target, so its size means little. The chain is built from TRBV5-1 and TRBJ2-3; 11 bases are a match to TRBD1. The trim removed 3 bases at V and 5 bases at J, leaving 11 bases unmatched. Germline V gene lookup returns CDR1 SGHRS and CDR2 YFSETQ. The CDR3 covers 17 residues. The CDR3 bases are TGCGCCAGCAGCTCCTGGACAGGGGGCTCATTTAGAGATACGCAGTATTTT. It translates to CASSSWTGGSFRDTQYF.

This clonotype was found many times. Little can be read into the size of this beta chain, an off-target read in a library designed for alpha chains. V is TRBV10-3 and J is TRBJ2-3; 8 bases align to TRBD1. Germline V CDR1 and CDR2: ENHRY, SYGVKD. This CDR3 has 14 residues. V dropped 5 bases and J dropped 0; count of bases not matched to a gene: 1. The chain's CDR3 is CAISWTGSTDTQYF. CDR3 sequence (DNA): TGTGCCATCAGTTGGACAGGGAGCACAGATACGCAGTATTTT.

This clonotype was observed many times. This beta chain is off target for a library built for alpha chains, so its abundance means little. CDR3 amino acids: CASSLEGGYNQPQHF. The CDR3 DNA follows: TGTGCCAGCAGTTTAGAGGGGGGTTACAATCAGCCCCAGCATTTT. The chain uses TRBV12-3 or TRBV12-4 and TRBJ1-5; D perhaps matches TRBD1 (6 bases). The ends were cut back, 1 base at V and 3 bases at J, with 10 bases in the middle. CDR3 size: 15 residues.

A note on this clonotype: The library was designed around alpha chains, so this beta chain is a stray read whose abundance carries little weight. V and J are TRBV4-1 and TRBJ2-5; no reliable D call. CDR3 size: 14 residues. The germline CDR1 and CDR2 sequences are MGHRA and YSYEKL. V shed 4 bases and J shed 3 bases, with 12 bases lying between them. CDR3 protein: CASSPHGREETQYF. CDR3 coding DNA: TGCGCCAGCAGCCCTCACGGGCGAGAAGAGACCCAGTACTTC.

This clonotype was seen many times. This beta chain appears as a stray read in a library generated for alpha chains; its size is not informative. The chain combines TRBV27 with TRBJ2-7; 7 positions agree with TRBD2. Germline loops: CDR1 MNHEY, CDR2 SMNVEV (reference sequence). CDR3 length equals 14 residues. Trimming at V came to 3 bases and at J to 2 bases, leaving 4 bases not matched to a gene. The CDR3 nucleotides read TGTGCCAGCAGTTTCACGGGGGGAGCCTACGAGCAGTACTTC. Its translation is CASSFTGGAYEQYF.

Concerning this clonotype: This beta chain represents an off-target read in a library built for alpha chains; its size is of limited meaning. The chain joins TRBV2 to TRBJ2-7; D may be TRBD1 (6 bases). This CDR3 is built from 14 residues. Trimming left V 4 bases short and J 3 bases short, with 13 bases between. The germline V gene encodes CDR1 SNHLY and CDR2 FYNNEI. The CDR3 region has the DNA TGTGCCAGCAGTGCTTTCCGGACAGACTACGAGCAGTACTTC. The encoded protein is CASSAFRTDYEQYF.

In this sample, this clonotype turned up many times. Little can be read into the size of this beta chain, an off-target read in a library designed for alpha chains. The CDR3 nucleotides read TGCAGTGCTAGAGAACCCTCGACAGGGGGATGGCACGAGCAGTACTTC. It is translated as CSAREPSTGGWHEQYF. V is TRBV20-1 and J is TRBJ2-7; 9 nucleotides match TRBD1. This CDR3 is 16 amino acids long. CDR1 is DFQATT, CDR2 SNEGSKA, per germline (reference sequence). The junction had 11 bases not matched to a gene; V was cut back by 0 bases and J by 5 bases.

By sample fraction, this clonotype is medium-sized. A library prepared for alpha chains yielded this beta chain as an off-target read; its size is of little meaning. The V and J genes are TRBV20-1 and TRBJ2-7; 12 bases fit TRBD2. Germline V gene data show CDR1 as DFQATT and CDR2 as SNEGSKA (reference sequence). The CDR3 length is 12 residues. Germline trimming cut 6 bases from V and 6 bases from J; bases unmatched to any gene: 3. CDR3 amino acids: CSAELAGGEQYF. The CDR3 DNA sequence: TGCAGTGCAGAACTAGCGGGAGGCGAGCAGTACTTC.

At least ten counts were recorded for this clonotype. Being off target in a library aimed at alpha chains, this beta chain has a size of little meaning. This sequence joins TRBV3-1 and TRBJ1-5, with D tentatively TRBD1 (5 bases). Germline V gives CDR1 LGHDT, CDR2 YNNKEL (reference sequence). The CDR3 has 15 amino acids. V lost 4 bases and J 6 bases, leaving 16 bases between the germline ends. Written as DNA, the CDR3 is TGTGCCAGCAGCCTTGGATGGGGGTCGCGTCAGCCCCAGCATTTT. Its protein product is CASSLGWGSRQPQHF.